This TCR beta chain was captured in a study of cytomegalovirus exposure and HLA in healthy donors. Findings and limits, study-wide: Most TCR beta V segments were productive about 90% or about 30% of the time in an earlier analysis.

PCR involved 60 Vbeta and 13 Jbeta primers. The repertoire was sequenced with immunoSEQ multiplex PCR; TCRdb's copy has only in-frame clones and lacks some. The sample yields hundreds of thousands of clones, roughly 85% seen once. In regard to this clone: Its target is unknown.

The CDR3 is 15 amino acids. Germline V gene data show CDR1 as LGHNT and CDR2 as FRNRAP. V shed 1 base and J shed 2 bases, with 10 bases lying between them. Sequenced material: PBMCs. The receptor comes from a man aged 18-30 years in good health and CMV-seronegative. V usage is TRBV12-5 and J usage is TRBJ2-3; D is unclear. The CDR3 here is CASGLGDRTTDTQYF. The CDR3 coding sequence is TGTGCTAGTGGTTTGGGAGATAGAACCACAGATACGCAGTATTTT. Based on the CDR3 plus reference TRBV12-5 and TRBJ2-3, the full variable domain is DARVTQTPRHKVTEMGQEVTMRCQPILGHNTVFWYRQTMMQGLELLAYFRNRAPLDDSGMPKDRFSAEMPDATLATLKIQPSEPRDSAVYFCASGLGDRTTDTQYFGPGTRLTVL.